Listed here are 2 T cell receptor beta chains from one sample, sequenced in a study of T cell repertoires in ileal Crohn's disease. Using immunoSEQ multiplex PCR, the repertoire was profiled, and TCRdb retains in-frame clones only, with some absent. The sample yields 15,000 to 20,000 clones, 72% seen once. The time point denotes: neoterminal ileum biopsy at postoperative endoscopy, about 6 months after surgery. The specimen was ileal tissue. The receptors stem from an adult with Crohn's disease.

V gene TRBV7-2 combines with J gene TRBJ1-1, with 10 bases identical to TRBD1. CDR1 SGHTA and CDR2 FQGNSA come from the germline V gene. Losses at the gene ends were 5 bases for V and 5 bases for J; bases not matched to a gene: 14. The CDR3 runs to 17 residues. CDR3 DNA: TGTGCCAGCAGCCCTATGACAGGGGGCCTGGGGAGGACTGAAGCTTTCTTT. This encodes CASSPMTGGLGRTEAFF. The variable domain in full, completed from reference TRBV7-2 and TRBJ1-1, reads GAGVSQSPSNKVTEKGKDVELRCDPISGHTALYWYRQSLGQGLEFLIYFQGNSAPDKSGLPSDRFSAERTGGSVSTLTIQRTQQEDSAVYLCASSPMTGGLGRTEAFFGQGTRLTVV.

The rearrangement uses TRBV18 and TRBJ2-7; tentative D call: TRBD1 (6 bases). Germline loops: CDR1 KGHSH, CDR2 LQKENI. The CDR3 runs 16 residues. V dropped 8 bases and J dropped 5 bases, with 25 bases sitting between them. CDR3 loop: CASALKGPGVVHEQYF. The DNA for the CDR3 is TGTGCCAGCGCACTGAAGGGCCCAGGGGTTGTCCACGAGCAGTACTTC.